This passage covers 29 T cell receptor beta chains from one sample sequenced in a study of blood T cell repertoires in COVID-19. Some clones are missing from TCRdb's copy, which holds only in-frame ones; the method was immunoSEQ multiplex PCR. The data show 93,000 or so clones, with approximately 84% seen just once and about 11% held by the top ten. The sample taken for sequencing was peripheral blood. These receptor sequences come from a human donor in a cohort sampled during active COVID-19.

CDR3 protein: CASSDRDSYEQYF. In DNA form, the CDR3 reads TGTGCCAGCAGCGACCGGGACAGCTACGAGCAGTACTTC. The V call is TRBV5-4, the J call TRBJ2-7; TRBD1 aligns across 7 bases. Germline CDR1 SGHNT, CDR2 YYREEE (reference sequence). V dropped 4 bases and J dropped 3; count of bases not matched to a gene: 4. This CDR3 spans 13 amino acids.

This chain uses TRBV28 with TRBJ1-1, with D perhaps matching TRBD1 (5 bases). There are 13 residues in the CDR3. CDR1 and CDR2 from the germline V gene are MDHEN and SYDVKM. V lost 6 bases and J 2 bases, leaving 10 bases between the germline ends. CDR3 in amino acids: CASRPTENTEAFF. DNA for the CDR3: TGTGCCAGCAGGCCGACAGAAAACACTGAAGCTTTCTTT.

The gene calls are TRBV6-5 and TRBJ2-7, with D possibly being TRBD2 (5 bases). The CDR3 has 16 amino acids. V was cut by 0 bases and J by 2 bases, with 14 bases left in between. The germline gives CDR1 MNHEY, CDR2 SVGAGI. CDR3 coding DNA: TGTGCCAGCAGTTACTCGATAGGCGAGGGAACCTACGAGCAGTACTTC. Its translation: CASSYSIGEGTYEQYF.

V gene TRBV5-4 combines with J gene TRBJ2-6, with unresolved D. V lost 0 bases and J lost 4, with 8 bases in between. The CDR3 contains 15 residues. Germline V gives CDR1 SGHNT, CDR2 YYREEE (reference sequence). The CDR3: CASSLDSYGANVLTF. CDR3 DNA: TGTGCCAGCAGCTTGGACAGTTACGGGGCCAACGTCCTGACTTTC.

The V call is TRBV28, the J call TRBJ1-1; D is unresolved. CDR1 and CDR2 from the germline V gene are MDHEN and SYDVKM. This CDR3 is 12 amino acids long. The ends were cut back, 6 bases at V and 0 bases at J, with 5 bases in the middle. In nucleotides, the CDR3 is TGTGCCAGCAGGTCAATGAACACTGAAGCTTTCTTT. The encoded protein is CASRSMNTEAFF.

The CDR3 loop reads CSVVGQHTEAFF. The CDR3, as DNA: TGCAGCGTAGTGGGACAGCACACTGAAGCTTTCTTT. The rearrangement joins TRBV29-1 to TRBJ1-1; TRBD1 aligns across 7 bases. The germline gives CDR1 SQVTM, CDR2 ANQGSEA. The ends lost 6 bases at V and 3 bases at J; junction bases unmatched: 4. CDR3 size: 12 residues. The variable domain in full, completed from reference TRBV29-1 and TRBJ1-1, reads SAVISQKPSRDICQRGTSLTIQCQVDSQVTMMFWYRQQPGQSLTLIATANQGSEATYESGFVIDKFPISRPNLTFSTLTVSNMSPEDSSIYLCSVVGQHTEAFFGQGTRLTVV.

This rearrangement joins TRBV11-2 to TRBJ1-2; 11 nucleotides align to TRBD1. Germline CDR1 SGHAT, CDR2 FQNNGV. V lost 0 bases to trimming and J lost 5 bases; unmatched junction nucleotides: 8. CDR3 length: 17 residues. The CDR3 spells CASSLEGQGVAYYGYTF. In nucleotides, the CDR3 is TGTGCCAGCAGCTTAGAGGGACAGGGGGTAGCCTATTATGGCTACACCTTC.

The chain employs TRBV9 and TRBJ1-4; possible D gene TRBD1, 5 bases. There are 14 residues in the CDR3. V was cut by 4 bases and J by 3 bases, with 10 bases left in between. Germline V CDR1 and CDR2: SGDLS, YYNGEE. CDR3 bases: TGTGCCAGCAGCTCAGGGATACCTAATGAAAAACTGTTTTTT. Residues: CASSSGIPNEKLFF.

The V gene is TRBV10-3, the J gene TRBJ1-1; D remains unclear. The CDR3 spans 14 residues. Germline CDR1 reads ENHRY; CDR2 reads SYGVKD. V shed 4 bases and J shed 0 bases, with 9 bases lying between them. CDR3 bases: TGTGCCATCAGTGCAGGCGGGATGAACACTGAAGCTTTCTTT. It yields the protein CAISAGGMNTEAFF.

The chain joins TRBV6-2 or TRBV6-3 to TRBJ2-3; 8 bases line up with TRBD2. Unmatched junction bases numbered 5, after V lost 4 bases and J lost 5 bases. This CDR3 region has 14 residues. Germline CDR1 and CDR2: MNHEY and SVGEGT. The CDR3 coding sequence is TGTGCCAGCAGTTGGACTAGCTCCGGAGATACGCAGTATTTT. It codes for CASSWTSSGDTQYF.

The chain employs TRBV25-1 and TRBJ2-7; 8 bases agree with TRBD1. This CDR3 region has 13 residues. Germline assignment: CDR1 MGHDK and CDR2 SYGVNS. V dropped 6 bases and J dropped 5; count of bases not matched to a gene: 6. CDR3 protein: CASRGQAFNEQYF. The CDR3 DNA is TGTGCCAGCAGGGGACAGGCCTTCAACGAGCAGTACTTC.

This sequence joins TRBV7-8 and TRBJ1-5; D is uncertain. The CDR3 sequence is 13 residues long. Germline loops: CDR1 SGHVS, CDR2 FQNEAQ. Trimming shortened V by 2 bases and J by 6 bases, and 8 bases separated the two germline ends. The CDR3 region has the DNA TGTGCCAGCAGCTTATCAGAGGGTCAGCCCCAGCATTTT. This translates into CASSLSEGQPQHF. Filled out from reference TRBV7-8 and TRBJ1-5, the complete variable domain reads GAGVSQSPRYKVAKRGQDVALRCDPISGHVSLFWYQQALGQGPEFLTYFQNEAQLDKSGLPSDRFFAERPEGSVSTLKIQRTQQEDSAVYLCASSLSEGQPQHFGDGTRLSIL.

This clone was observed many times. The chain joins TRBV18 to TRBJ1-1; D is unclear. CDR1 and CDR2 from the germline V gene are KGHSH and LQKENI. The CDR3 runs to 13 residues. Deletions cut 2 bases from V and 3 bases from J, with 7 bases between. This CDR3 reads CASSPNRDTEAFF. CDR3 nucleotide sequence: TGTGCCAGCTCACCAAACCGGGACACTGAAGCTTTCTTT.

CDR3 sequence: CASSEGQGTISGYTF. In nucleotides, the CDR3 is TGTGCCAGCAGTGAGGGACAGGGGACAATTAGCGGCTACACCTTC. The rearrangement links TRBV28 to TRBJ1-2; 10 bases match TRBD1. The CDR3 runs to 15 residues. Germline V lookup: CDR1 MDHEN, CDR2 SYDVKM. V trimming: 5 bases; J trimming: 8 bases; junction bases outside the gene matches: 11.

This clone was seen at least ten times. The V and J genes are TRBV5-1 and TRBJ1-4, with D possibly TRBD1 on 5 matching bases. CDR1 is SGHRS and CDR2 is YFSETQ in the germline V gene. Trimming pared 4 bases from V and 3 bases from J, leaving 13 bases between. The CDR3 consists of 15 residues. The CDR3 coding sequence is TGCGCCAGCAGCGCGACAGTTACCTCTAATGAAAAACTGTTTTTT. Its protein is CASSATVTSNEKLFF.

This chain links TRBV7-2 with TRBJ2-7; a possible D gene is TRBD1 (6 bases). V was trimmed by 2 bases and J by 3 bases, leaving 14 bases between them. Germline CDR1 reads SGHTA; CDR2 reads FQGNSA. The CDR3 has 15 amino acids. CDR3 loop: CASSLSPGHRYEQYF. The CDR3 coding sequence is TGTGCCAGCAGCTTATCACCGGGACATCGCTACGAGCAGTACTTC.

The chain couples TRBV7-2 to TRBJ2-3; 9 nucleotides align to TRBD2. CDR3 length: 14 residues. The ends lost 8 bases at V and 2 bases at J; junction bases unmatched: 5. Germline V lookup: CDR1 SGHTA, CDR2 FQGNSA. In DNA form, the CDR3 reads TGTGCCAGCGGGGCGGGGGGGCCCACAGATACGCAGTATTTT. Translated: CASGAGGPTDTQYF.

The chain couples TRBV6-5 to TRBJ2-2; TRBD1 is a possible D gene (6 bases). The CDR3 sequence is 14 residues long. Looked up from germline, CDR1 is MNHEY and CDR2 is SVGAGI. V was pared by 8 bases and J by 0 bases, with 10 bases between. The CDR3 here is CASLKGANTGELFF. CDR3 DNA: TGTGCCAGCCTGAAGGGGGCGAACACCGGGGAGCTGTTTTTT.

Note on this clone: At one boundary the junction diverges from the germline segment, which might be a read error. The rearrangement uses TRBV5-1 and TRBJ1-6; no clear D. CDR3 length equals 14 residues. The V gene's germline CDR1 is SGHRS and CDR2 YFSETQ. The CDR3 protein is CASSLMGATSLLHF. In DNA form, the CDR3 reads TGCGCCAGCAGCTTGATGGGAGCAACTTCACTCCTCCACTTT.

The J gene is TRBJ2-1, the V gene TRBV4-2; 14 bases fit TRBD2. The CDR3 consists of 19 residues. J was trimmed by 8 bases and V by 3 bases; bases with no gene match: 15. Looked up from germline, CDR1 is LGHNA and CDR2 is YNFKEQ. The CDR3 loop reads CASSQTTVGLAGEGDEQFF. The DNA for the CDR3 is TGTGCCAGCAGCCAGACTACGGTGGGACTAGCGGGGGAGGGAGATGAGCAGTTCTTC.

This sequence joins TRBV6-6 and TRBJ1-5; possibly TRBD1 for D (6 bases). The CDR3 is made up of 14 amino acids. The V end was cut by 7 bases, the J end by 5 bases, with 15 bases between. Germline V gives CDR1 MNHNY, CDR2 SVGAGI (reference sequence). The CDR3 here is CASTIGGVHQPQHF. CDR3 nucleotides: TGTGCCAGCACAATAGGGGGTGTGCATCAGCCCCAGCATTTT.

The genes are TRBV19 and TRBJ2-5; 12 bases are shared with TRBD2. Unmatched junction bases numbered 2, after V lost 4 bases and J lost 2 bases. Looked up from germline, CDR1 is LNHDA and CDR2 is SQIVND (reference sequence). This CDR3 region has 15 residues. The chain's CDR3 is CASSRTSGVQETQYF. Written as DNA, the CDR3 is TGTGCCAGTAGTAGGACTAGCGGGGTACAAGAGACCCAGTACTTC.

This clone was counted between two and nine times. The chain has TRBV6-1 and TRBJ1-4; 11 bases are a match to TRBD1. This CDR3 contains 16 residues. Trimming cost V 1 base and J 7 bases; bases outside gene matches: 5. Germline V gene sequence: CDR1 MNHNS, CDR2 SASEGT. CDR3 sequence reads: CASSEGTGGRGEKLFF. CDR3 coding DNA: TGTGCCAGCAGTGAAGGGACAGGGGGCCGGGGTGAAAAACTGTTTTTT.

The chain uses TRBV6-5 and TRBJ1-6; 9 positions match TRBD1. Germline-derived CDR1 and CDR2 are MNHEY and SVGAGI. The CDR3 has 15 amino acids. The junction had 6 bases not matched to a gene; V was cut back by 5 bases and J by 7 bases. Here the CDR3 reads CASSPPGQGNSPLHF. The CDR3 DNA follows: TGTGCCAGCAGTCCACCGGGACAGGGAAATTCACCCCTCCACTTT.

The chain carries TRBV6-2 or TRBV6-3 and TRBJ2-3; 8 nucleotides agree with TRBD2. CDR3 length: 15 residues. With 5 bases clipped from V and 3 bases from J, the junction kept 7 bases outside the gene matches. Germline V gene data show CDR1 as MNHEY and CDR2 as SVGEGT. The CDR3: CASSGPGGRTDTQYF. CDR3 DNA sequence: TGTGCCAGCAGTGGTCCGGGGGGGCGGACAGATACGCAGTATTTT.

The rearrangement links TRBV5-4 to TRBJ2-1; 8 bases align to TRBD2. CDR1 is SGHNT, CDR2 YYREEE, per germline (reference sequence). The junction had 9 bases not matched to a gene; V was cut back by 2 bases and J by 5 bases. The CDR3 is 16 residues long. The CDR3 coding sequence is TGTGCCAGCAGCTTCCAAGGACTAGCAGCGAACAATGAGCAGTTCTTC. This codes for CASSFQGLAANNEQFF. Using reference TRBV5-4 and TRBJ2-1 for the parts outside the CDR3, the full variable domain is ETGVTQSPTHLIKTRGQQVTLRCSSQSGHNTVSWYQQALGQGPQFIFQYYREEENGRGNFPPRFSGLQFPNYSSELNVNALELDDSALYLCASSFQGLAANNEQFFGPGTRLTVL.

J is TRBJ1-2 and V is TRBV7-2, with D hard to call. Germline V lookup: CDR1 SGHTA, CDR2 FQGNSA. This CDR3 spans 14 amino acids. Deletions cut 5 bases from V and 5 bases from J, with 15 bases between. This CDR3 is CASSPHTGSYGYTF. As DNA, the CDR3 is TGTGCCAGCAGCCCGCACACGGGATCTTATGGCTACACCTTC.

The CDR3 DNA is TGCGCCAGCAGCCCCCTGGGGGGACAGAAAAATCAGCCCCAGCATTTT. Translating gives CASSPLGGQKNQPQHF. J is TRBJ1-5 and V is TRBV5-1; 7 bases are a match to TRBD1. V trimming: 4 bases; J trimming: 4 bases; junction bases outside the gene matches: 11. The CDR3 consists of 16 residues. Germline values: CDR1 SGHRS, CDR2 YFSETQ.

The chain links TRBV19 to TRBJ1-1; the match to TRBD1 covers 8 bases. The germline gives CDR1 LNHDA, CDR2 SQIVND (reference sequence). J lost 1 base, V lost 3 bases, and 10 bases had no gene match. The CDR3 covers 17 residues. The CDR3 sequence: CASSIGQGAGWNTEAFF. The CDR3 DNA reads as TGTGCCAGTAGTATCGGGCAGGGGGCGGGGTGGAACACTGAAGCTTTCTTT. Full variable domain (missing parts from reference TRBV19 and TRBJ1-1): DGGITQSPKYLFRKEGQNVTLSCEQNLNHDAMYWYRQDPGQGLRLIYYSQIVNDFQKGDIAEGYSVSREKKESFPLTVTSAQKNPTAFYLCASSIGQGAGWNTEAFFGQGTRLTVV.